This TCR beta chain is from a study of blood T cell repertoires in COVID-19. Across the whole study: The United States, Italy and Spain supplied acute and convalescent COVID-19 samples. From T cells, B-cell-depleted T cells, or PBMCs came the material, which was cDNA or gDNA.

In the original processing: For nucleated cells, counts were estimated from reference gene primer amplification. Clones were read by immunoSEQ multiplex PCR, and TCRdb kept only the in-frame ones, dropping some. The V and J calls and the clone size are those of that table, but D and trimming were determined from the DNA. The sample consists of some 220,000 clones, about 93% of them appearing once. There are 21 residues in the CDR3. Germline V gene lookup returns CDR1 SGDLS and CDR2 YYNGEE. V was clipped by 4 bases and J by 1 base; unmatched bases: 18. Seattle patients were enrolled during active infection and followed longitudinally.

This receptor was identified in a man aged 25-45 years with COVID-19, enrolled during active disease. The chain combines TRBV9 with TRBJ2-3; 13 nucleotides match TRBD2. Specimen: peripheral blood. CDR3 bases: TGTGCCAGCAGCCCTGGACTAGCGGGGGCCATAAGCAGGGGGGGCACAGATACGCAGTATTTT. Translating it yields CASSPGLAGAISRGGTDTQYF. The full variable domain, with the rest looked up from reference TRBV9 and TRBJ2-3, is DSGVTQTPKHLITATGQRVTLRCSPRSGDLSVYWYQQSLDQGLQFLIQYYNGEERAKGNILERFSAQQFPDLHSELNLSSLELGDSALYFCASSPGLAGAISRGGTDTQYFGPGTRLTVL.